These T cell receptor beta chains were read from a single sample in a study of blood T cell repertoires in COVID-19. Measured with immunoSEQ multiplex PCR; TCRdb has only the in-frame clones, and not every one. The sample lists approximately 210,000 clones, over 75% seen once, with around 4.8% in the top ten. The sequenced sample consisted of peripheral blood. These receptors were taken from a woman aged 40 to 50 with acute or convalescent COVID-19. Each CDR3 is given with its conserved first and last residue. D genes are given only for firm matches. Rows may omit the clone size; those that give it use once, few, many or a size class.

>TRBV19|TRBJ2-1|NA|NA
CASSIPFRTVNEQFF
TGTGCCAGTAGTATACCCTTCCGGACAGTCAATGAGCAGTTCTTC
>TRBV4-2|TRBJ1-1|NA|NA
CASSRGGGNTEAFF
TGTGCCAGCAGCCGGGGGGGAGGGAACACTGAAGCTTTCTTT
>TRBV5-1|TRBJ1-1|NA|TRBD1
CASSFRGRATEAFF
TGCGCCAGCAGCTTCAGGGGGCGGGCCACTGAAGCTTTCTTT
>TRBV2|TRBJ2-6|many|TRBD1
CASREQGSGANVLTF
TGTGCCAGCAGAGAACAGGGGTCCGGGGCCAACGTCCTGACTTTC
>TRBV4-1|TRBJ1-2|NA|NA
CASSQGQGPYGYTF
TGCGCCAGCAGCCAAGGTCAGGGGCCGTATGGCTACACCTTC
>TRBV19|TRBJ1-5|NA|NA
CASSIGRIRGKANQPQHF
TGTGCCAGTAGTATTGGGCGAATTCGGGGAAAGGCCAATCAGCCCCAGCATTTT
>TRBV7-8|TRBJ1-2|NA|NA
CASSLARTINYGYTF
TGTGCCAGCAGCTTAGCGAGGACAATTAACTATGGCTACACCTTC
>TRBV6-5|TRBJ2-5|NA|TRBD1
CASNDRGSETQYF
TGTGCCAGCAACGACAGGGGATCTGAGACCCAGTACTTC
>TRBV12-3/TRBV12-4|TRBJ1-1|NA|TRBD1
CANSGGLNTEAFF
TGTGCCAACTCAGGGGGCCTGAACACTGAAGCTTTCTTT
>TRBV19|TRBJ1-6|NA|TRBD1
CASSIPHGQVNSPLHF
TGTGCCAGTAGTATCCCTCACGGACAGGTTAATTCACCCCTCCACTTT
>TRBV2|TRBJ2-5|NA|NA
CASSEDRGVQETQYF
TGTGCCAGCAGTGAGGACCGGGGAGTCCAAGAGACCCAGTACTTC
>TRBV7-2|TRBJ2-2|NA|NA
CASRTGSTNTGELFF
TGTGCCAGCAGAACAGGGAGCACGAACACCGGGGAGCTGTTTTTT
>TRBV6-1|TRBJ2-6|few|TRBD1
CASSDPWTGRSGANVLTF
TGTGCCAGCAGTGACCCGTGGACAGGGAGGTCTGGGGCCAACGTCCTGACTTTC
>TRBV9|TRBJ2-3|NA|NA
CASSLGQPDTQYF
TGTGCCAGCAGCTTAGGACAACCAGATACGCAGTATTTT
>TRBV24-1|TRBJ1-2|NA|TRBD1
CATSDPKGAQGNGYTF
TGTGCCACCAGTGATCCTAAGGGGGCGCAAGGGAATGGCTACACCTTC
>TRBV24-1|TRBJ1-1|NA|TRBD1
CATSDGTGEGFRAFF
TGTGCCACCAGTGATGGGACAGGGGAAGGGTTTCGAGCTTTCTTT
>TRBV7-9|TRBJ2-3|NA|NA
CASPTPLEGGADTQYF
TGTGCCAGCCCGACCCCATTAGAGGGGGGGGCAGATACGCAGTATTTT
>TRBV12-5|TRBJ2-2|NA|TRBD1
CASGLGQGDFTGELFF
TGTGCTAGTGGTCTAGGACAGGGGGATTTCACCGGGGAGCTGTTTTTT
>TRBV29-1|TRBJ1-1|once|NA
CSAGVGAEAFF
TGCAGCGCAGGGGTCGGCGCTGAAGCTTTCTTT
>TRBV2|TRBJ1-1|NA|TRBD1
CASITGGSTEAFF
TGTGCCAGCATCACAGGGGGAAGTACTGAAGCTTTCTTT
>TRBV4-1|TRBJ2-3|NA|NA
CASSQVGGSQYF
TGCGCCAGCAGCCAAGTAGGCGGATCGCAGTATTTT
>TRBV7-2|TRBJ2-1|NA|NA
CASRGGRRVAYNEQFF
TGTGCCAGCCGTGGGGGGAGGCGGGTCGCCTACAATGAGCAGTTCTTC
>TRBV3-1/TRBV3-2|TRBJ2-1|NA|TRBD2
CASSPSGTSGGEQFF
TGTGCCAGCAGCCCCTCCGGGACTAGCGGGGGTGAGCAGTTCTTC
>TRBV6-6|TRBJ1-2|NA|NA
CASRPDSRSAYGYTF
TGTGCCAGCAGGCCGGACTCCCGATCGGCCTATGGCTACACCTTC
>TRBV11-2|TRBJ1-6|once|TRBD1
CASSPRRQGAADSPLHF
TGTGCCAGCAGCCCACGGCGACAGGGGGCTGCGGATTCACCCCTCCACTTT
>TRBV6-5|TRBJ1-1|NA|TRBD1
CASSGQGNTEAFF
TGTGCCAGCTCGGGACAGGGGAACACTGAAGCTTTCTTT
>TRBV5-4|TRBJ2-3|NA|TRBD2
CASSWQGGLAGGPTDTQYF
TGTGCCAGCAGCTGGCAGGGTGGACTAGCGGGGGGGCCGACAGATACGCAGTATTTT
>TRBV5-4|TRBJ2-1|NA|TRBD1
CASSYVRGTYNEQFF
TGTGCCAGCAGTTATGTCAGGGGGACCTACAATGAGCAGTTCTTC
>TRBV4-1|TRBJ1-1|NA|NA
CASSQDLRFEAFF
TGCGCCAGCAGCCAAGATCTGCGATTTGAAGCTTTCTTT
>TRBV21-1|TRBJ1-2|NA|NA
CASSKVQGRGYTF
TGTGCCAGCAGCAAAGTTCAGGGTCGGGGCTACACCTTC
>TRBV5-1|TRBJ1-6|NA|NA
CASSPRGPLHF
TGCGCCAGCAGTCCCCGGGGGCCCCTCCACTTT